This T cell receptor beta chain stems from a study of T cell changes during pregnancy in multiple sclerosis. The V gene's germline CDR1 is SGHTA and CDR2 FQGTGA. With V trimmed by 4 bases and J by 7 bases, 5 bases remained unmatched. This CDR3 contains 15 residues. Generated by immunoSEQ multiplex PCR, the TCRdb table keeps only in-frame clones and is missing some. The table has 60,000 to 70,000 clones, around nine tenths seen once. The clonotype comes from a female donor in good health, enrolled as a control in a pregnancy study. The chain has TRBV7-3 and TRBJ2-3, with 13 bases lining up with TRBD2. The sequencing here drew on peripheral blood, taken in the third trimester of pregnancy. In DNA, the CDR3 is TGTGCCAGCAGCTACACTAGCGGGGGGGGATATACGCAGTATTTT. Protein sequence: CASSYTSGGGYTQYF.